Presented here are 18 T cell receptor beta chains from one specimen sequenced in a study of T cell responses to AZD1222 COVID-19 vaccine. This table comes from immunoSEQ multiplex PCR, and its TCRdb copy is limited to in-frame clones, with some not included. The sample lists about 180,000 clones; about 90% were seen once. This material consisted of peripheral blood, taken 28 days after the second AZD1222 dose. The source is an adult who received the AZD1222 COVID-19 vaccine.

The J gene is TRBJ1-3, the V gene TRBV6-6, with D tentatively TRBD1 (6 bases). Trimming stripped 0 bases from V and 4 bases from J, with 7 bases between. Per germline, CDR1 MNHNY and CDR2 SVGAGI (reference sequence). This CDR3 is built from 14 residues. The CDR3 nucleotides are TGTGCCAGCAGTTACTCCCAGGGGGGAAACACCATATATTTT. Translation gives CASSYSQGGNTIYF.

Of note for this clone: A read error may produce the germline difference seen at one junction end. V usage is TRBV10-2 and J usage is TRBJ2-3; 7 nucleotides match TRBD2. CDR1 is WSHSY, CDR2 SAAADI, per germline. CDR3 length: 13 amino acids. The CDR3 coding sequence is TGCGCCAGCACTGAGCGGGAACGAGATACGCAGTATTTT. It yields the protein CASTERERDTQYF.

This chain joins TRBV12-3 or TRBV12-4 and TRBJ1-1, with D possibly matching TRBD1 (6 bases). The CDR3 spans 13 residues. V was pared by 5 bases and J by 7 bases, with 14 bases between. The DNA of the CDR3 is TGTGCCAGCAGTCGTGACAGGACCTATGAAGCTTTCTTT. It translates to CASSRDRTYEAFF.

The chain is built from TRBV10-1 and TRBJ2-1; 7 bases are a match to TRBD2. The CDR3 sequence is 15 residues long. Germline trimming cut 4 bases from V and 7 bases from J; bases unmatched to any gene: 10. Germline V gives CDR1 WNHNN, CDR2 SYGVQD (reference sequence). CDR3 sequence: CASSVRAGPTNEQFF. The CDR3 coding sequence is TGCGCCAGCAGTGTGAGAGCGGGACCTACTAATGAGCAGTTCTTC.

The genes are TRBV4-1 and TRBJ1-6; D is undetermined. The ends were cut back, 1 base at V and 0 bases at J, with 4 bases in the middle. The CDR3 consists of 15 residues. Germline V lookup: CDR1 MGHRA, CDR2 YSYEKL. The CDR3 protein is CASSQGSSYNSPLHF. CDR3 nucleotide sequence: TGCGCCAGCAGCCAAGGGAGCTCCTATAATTCACCCCTCCACTTT.

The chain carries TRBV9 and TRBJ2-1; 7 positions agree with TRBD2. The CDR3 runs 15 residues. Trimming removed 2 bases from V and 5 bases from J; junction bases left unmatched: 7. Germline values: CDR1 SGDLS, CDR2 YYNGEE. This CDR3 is CASSVAGDGHNEQFF. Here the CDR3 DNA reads TGTGCCAGCAGCGTTGCGGGGGACGGACACAATGAGCAGTTCTTC.

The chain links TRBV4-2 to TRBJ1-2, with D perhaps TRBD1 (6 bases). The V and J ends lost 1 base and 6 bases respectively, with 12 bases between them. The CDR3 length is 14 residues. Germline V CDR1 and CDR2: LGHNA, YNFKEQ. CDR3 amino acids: CASSQVARGDGYTF. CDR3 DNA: TGTGCCAGCAGCCAAGTTGCCAGGGGAGATGGCTACACCTTC.

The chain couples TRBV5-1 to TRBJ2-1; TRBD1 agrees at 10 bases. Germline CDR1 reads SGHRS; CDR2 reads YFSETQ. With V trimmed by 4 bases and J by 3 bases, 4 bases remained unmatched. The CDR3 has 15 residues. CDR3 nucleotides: TGCGCCAGCAGCGCAGGGACAGGGGTCTACAATGAGCAGTTCTTC. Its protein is CASSAGTGVYNEQFF.

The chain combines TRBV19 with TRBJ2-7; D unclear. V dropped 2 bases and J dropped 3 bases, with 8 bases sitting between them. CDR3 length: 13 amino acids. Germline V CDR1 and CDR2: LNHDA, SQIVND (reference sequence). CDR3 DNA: TGTGCCAGTAGTATAAAGGGCAACTACGAGCAGTACTTC. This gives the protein CASSIKGNYEQYF.

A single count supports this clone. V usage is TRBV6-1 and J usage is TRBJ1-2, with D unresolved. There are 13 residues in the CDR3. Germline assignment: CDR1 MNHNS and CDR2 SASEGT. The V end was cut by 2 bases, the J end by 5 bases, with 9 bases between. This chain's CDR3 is CASSEMAGYGYTF. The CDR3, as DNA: TGTGCCAGCAGTGAAATGGCAGGATATGGCTACACCTTC.

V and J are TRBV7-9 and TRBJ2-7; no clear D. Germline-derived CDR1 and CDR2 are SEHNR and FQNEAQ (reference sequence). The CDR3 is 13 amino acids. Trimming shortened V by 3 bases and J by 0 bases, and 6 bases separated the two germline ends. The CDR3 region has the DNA TGTGCCAGCAGCTTCGACCCCTCCTACGAGCAGTACTTC. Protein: CASSFDPSYEQYF. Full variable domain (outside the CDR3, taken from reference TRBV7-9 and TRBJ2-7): DTGVSQNPRHKITKRGQNVTFRCDPISEHNRLYWYRQTLGQGPEFLTYFQNEAQLEKSRLLSDRFSAERPKGSFSTLEIQRTEQGDSAMYLCASSFDPSYEQYFGPGTRLTVT.

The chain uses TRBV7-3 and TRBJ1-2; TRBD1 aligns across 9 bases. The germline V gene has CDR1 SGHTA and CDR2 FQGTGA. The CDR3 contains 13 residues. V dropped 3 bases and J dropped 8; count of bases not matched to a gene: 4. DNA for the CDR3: TGTGCCAGCAGCTTGGACAGGGGAGGCGGCTACACCTTC. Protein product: CASSLDRGGGYTF.

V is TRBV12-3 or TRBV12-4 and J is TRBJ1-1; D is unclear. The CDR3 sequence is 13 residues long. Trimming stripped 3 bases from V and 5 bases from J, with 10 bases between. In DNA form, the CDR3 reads TGTGCCAGCAGTTTGGAACGGAGGACTGAAGCTTTCTTT. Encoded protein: CASSLERRTEAFF.

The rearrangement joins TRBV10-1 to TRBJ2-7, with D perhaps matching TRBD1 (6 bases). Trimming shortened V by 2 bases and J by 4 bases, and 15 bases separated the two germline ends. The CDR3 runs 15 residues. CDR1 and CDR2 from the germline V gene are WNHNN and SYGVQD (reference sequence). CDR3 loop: CASSEMAGERYEQYF. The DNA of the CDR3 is TGCGCCAGCAGTGAGATGGCAGGGGAAAGGTACGAGCAGTACTTC.

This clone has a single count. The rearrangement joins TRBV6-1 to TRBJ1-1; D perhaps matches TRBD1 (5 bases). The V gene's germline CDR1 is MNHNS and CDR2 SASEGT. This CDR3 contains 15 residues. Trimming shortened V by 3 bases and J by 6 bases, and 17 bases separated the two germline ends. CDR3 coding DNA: TGTGCCAGCAGTGACGGTGTCGAGGGAGGGGCTGAAGCTTTCTTT. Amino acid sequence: CASSDGVEGGAEAFF.

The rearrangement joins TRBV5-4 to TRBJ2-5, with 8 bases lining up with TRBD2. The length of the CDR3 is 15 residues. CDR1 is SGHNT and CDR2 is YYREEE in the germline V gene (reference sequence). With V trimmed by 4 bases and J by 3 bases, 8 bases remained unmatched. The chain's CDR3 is CASSPRGGTEETQYF. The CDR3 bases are TGTGCCAGCAGCCCACGGGGGGGAACCGAAGAGACCCAGTACTTC.

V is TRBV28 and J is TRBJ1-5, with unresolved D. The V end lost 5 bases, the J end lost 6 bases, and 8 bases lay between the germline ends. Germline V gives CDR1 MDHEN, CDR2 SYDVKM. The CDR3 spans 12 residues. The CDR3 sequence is CASSQEPQPQHF. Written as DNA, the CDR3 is TGTGCCAGCAGTCAGGAGCCTCAGCCCCAGCATTTT.

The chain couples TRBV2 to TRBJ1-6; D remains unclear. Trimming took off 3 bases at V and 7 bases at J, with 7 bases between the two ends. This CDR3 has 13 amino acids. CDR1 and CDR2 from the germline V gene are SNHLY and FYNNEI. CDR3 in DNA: TGTGCCAGCAGTGAGAACAGCAATTCACCCCTCCACTTT. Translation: CASSENSNSPLHF.